This T cell receptor (beta chain) stems from a study of blood T cell repertoires in COVID-19. About the research overall: The samples span acute and convalescent COVID-19 from the United States, Italy and Spain. In each case, the material was cDNA or gDNA derived from T cells, B-cell-depleted T cells, or PBMCs.

The CDR3 covers 14 residues. Germline V gene lookup returns CDR1 MNHEY and CDR2 SVGEGT. V was pared by 4 bases and J by 7 bases, with 9 bases of the junction left unmatched. Per the original data handling: Counts of nucleated cells, estimated from reference gene primer amplification, were obtained. TCRdb's copy holds only in-frame clones and misses some; the assay was immunoSEQ multiplex PCR. That table furnishes V, J and clone size, whereas the DNA furnished D and trimming. The data show 120,000 to 150,000 clones, around four fifths seen once. The chain recombines TRBV6-2 or TRBV6-3 with TRBJ2-7, with 8 bases matching TRBD2. Sequencing input: peripheral blood. The TCR comes from a woman aged 40 to 50 with active or convalescent COVID-19. The CDR3 loop reads CASSSGGGLAEQYF. DNA for the CDR3: TGTGCCAGCAGTTCGGGCGGGGGGCTCGCGGAGCAGTACTTC.